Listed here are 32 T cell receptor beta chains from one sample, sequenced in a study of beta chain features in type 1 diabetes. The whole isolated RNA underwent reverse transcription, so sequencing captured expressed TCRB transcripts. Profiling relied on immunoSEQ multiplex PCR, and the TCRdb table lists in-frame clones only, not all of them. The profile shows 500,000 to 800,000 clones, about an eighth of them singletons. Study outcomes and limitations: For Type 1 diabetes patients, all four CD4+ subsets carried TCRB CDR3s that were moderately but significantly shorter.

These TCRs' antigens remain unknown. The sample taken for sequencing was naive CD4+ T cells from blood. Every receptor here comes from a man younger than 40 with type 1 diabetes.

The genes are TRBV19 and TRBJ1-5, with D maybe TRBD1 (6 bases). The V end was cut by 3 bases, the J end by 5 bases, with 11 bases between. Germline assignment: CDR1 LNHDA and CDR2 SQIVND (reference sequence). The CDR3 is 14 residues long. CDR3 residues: CASSIEGVDQPQHF. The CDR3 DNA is TGTGCCAGTAGTATCGAGGGGGTCGATCAGCCCCAGCATTTT.

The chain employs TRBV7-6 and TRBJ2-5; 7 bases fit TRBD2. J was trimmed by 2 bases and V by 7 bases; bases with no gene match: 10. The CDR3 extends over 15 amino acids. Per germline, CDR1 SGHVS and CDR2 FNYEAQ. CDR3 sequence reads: CASTFGTTSQETQYF. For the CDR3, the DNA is TGTGCCAGCACCTTCGGGACTACCTCACAAGAGACCCAGTACTTC.

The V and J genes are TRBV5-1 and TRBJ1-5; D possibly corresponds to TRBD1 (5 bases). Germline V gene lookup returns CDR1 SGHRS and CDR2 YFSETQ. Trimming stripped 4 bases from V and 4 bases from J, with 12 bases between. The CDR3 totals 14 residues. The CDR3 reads CASSAGTPNQPQHF. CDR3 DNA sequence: TGCGCCAGCAGCGCCGGGACTCCTAATCAGCCCCAGCATTTT.

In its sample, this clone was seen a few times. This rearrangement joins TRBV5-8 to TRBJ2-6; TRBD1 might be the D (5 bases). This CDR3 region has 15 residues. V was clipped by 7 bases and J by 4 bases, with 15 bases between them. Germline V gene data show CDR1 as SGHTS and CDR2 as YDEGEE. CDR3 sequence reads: CASRHPGSGANVLTF. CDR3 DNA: TGTGCCAGCCGCCACCCAGGGTCCGGGGCCAACGTCCTGACTTTC.

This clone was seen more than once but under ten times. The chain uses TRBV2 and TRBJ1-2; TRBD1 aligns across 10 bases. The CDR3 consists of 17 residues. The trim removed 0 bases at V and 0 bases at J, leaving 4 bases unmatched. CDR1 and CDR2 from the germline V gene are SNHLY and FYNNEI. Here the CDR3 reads CASSEARDRGANYGYTF. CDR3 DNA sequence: TGTGCCAGCAGTGAAGCTAGGGACAGGGGAGCTAACTATGGCTACACCTTC.

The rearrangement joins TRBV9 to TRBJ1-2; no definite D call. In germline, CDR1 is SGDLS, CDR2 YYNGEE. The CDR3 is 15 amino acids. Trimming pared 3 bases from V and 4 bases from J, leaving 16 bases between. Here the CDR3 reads CASSGGSTLTYGYTF. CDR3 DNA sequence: TGTGCCAGCAGCGGAGGGAGTACCCTGACCTATGGCTACACCTTC.

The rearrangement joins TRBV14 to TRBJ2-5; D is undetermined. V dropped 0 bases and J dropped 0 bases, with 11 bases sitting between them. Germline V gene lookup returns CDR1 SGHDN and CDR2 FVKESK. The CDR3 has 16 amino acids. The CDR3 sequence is CASSQDPLGYQETQYF. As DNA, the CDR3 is TGTGCCAGCAGCCAAGACCCATTGGGGTACCAAGAGACCCAGTACTTC.

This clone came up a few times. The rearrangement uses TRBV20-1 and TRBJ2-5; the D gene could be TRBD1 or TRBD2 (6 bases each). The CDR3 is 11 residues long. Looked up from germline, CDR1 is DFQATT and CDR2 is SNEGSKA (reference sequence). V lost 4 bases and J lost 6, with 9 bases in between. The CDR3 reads CSATGGQTQYF. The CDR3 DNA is TGCAGTGCTACTGGGGGGCAGACCCAGTACTTC.

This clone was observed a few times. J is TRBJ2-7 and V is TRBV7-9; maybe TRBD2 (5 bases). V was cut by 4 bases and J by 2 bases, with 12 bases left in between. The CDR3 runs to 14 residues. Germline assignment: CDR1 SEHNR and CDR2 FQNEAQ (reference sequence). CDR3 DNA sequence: TGTGCCAGCAGCTCCGGTGCCGGGGCCTACGAGCAGTACTTC. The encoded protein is CASSSGAGAYEQYF.

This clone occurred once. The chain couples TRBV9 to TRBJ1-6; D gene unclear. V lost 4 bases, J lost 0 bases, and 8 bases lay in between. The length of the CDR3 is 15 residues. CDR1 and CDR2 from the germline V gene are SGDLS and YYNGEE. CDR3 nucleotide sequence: TGTGCCAGCAGCCTGGGGAGCTCCTATAATTCACCCCTCCACTTT. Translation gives CASSLGSSYNSPLHF.

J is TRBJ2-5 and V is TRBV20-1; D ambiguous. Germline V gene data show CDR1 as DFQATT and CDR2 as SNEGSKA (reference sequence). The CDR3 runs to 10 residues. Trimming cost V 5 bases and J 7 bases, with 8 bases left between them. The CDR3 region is CSAWVGTQYF. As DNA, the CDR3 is TGCAGTGCTTGGGTGGGGACCCAGTACTTC.

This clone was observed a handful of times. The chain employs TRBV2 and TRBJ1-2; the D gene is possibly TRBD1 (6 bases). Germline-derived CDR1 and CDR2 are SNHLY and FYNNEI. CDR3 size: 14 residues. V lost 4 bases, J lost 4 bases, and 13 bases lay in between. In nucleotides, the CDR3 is TGTGCCAGCAGTGCACAGGGTCCCCTCTATGGCTACACCTTC. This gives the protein CASSAQGPLYGYTF.

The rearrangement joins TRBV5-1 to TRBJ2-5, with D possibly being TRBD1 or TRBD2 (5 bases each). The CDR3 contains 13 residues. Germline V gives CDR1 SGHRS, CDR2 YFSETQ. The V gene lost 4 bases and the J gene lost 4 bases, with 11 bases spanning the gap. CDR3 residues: CASSTGAGETQYF. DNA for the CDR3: TGCGCCAGCAGCACAGGCGCGGGAGAGACCCAGTACTTC.

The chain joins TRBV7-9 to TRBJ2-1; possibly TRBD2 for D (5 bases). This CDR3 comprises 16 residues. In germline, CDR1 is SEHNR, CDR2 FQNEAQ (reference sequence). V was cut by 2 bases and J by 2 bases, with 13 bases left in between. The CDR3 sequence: CASSLRADGPYNEQFF. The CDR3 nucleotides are TGTGCCAGCAGCTTACGAGCGGACGGACCCTACAATGAGCAGTTCTTC.

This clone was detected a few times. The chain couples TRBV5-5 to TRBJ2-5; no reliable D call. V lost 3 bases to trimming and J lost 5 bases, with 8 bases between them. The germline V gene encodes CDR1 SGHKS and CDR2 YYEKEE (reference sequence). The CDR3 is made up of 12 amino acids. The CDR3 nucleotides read TGTGCCAGCAGCTCAGGATTGGAGACCCAGTACTTC. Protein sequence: CASSSGLETQYF. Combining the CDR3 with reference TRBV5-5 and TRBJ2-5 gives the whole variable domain DAGVTQSPTHLIKTRGQQVTLRCSPISGHKSVSWYQQVLGQGPQFIFQYYEKEERGRGNFPDRFSARQFPNYSSELNVNALLLGDSALYLCASSSGLETQYFGPGTRLLVL.

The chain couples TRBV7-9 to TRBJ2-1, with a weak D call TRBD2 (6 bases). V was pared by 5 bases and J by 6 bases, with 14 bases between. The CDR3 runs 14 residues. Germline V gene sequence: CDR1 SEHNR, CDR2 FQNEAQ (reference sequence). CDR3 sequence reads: CASSRDSRFNEQFF. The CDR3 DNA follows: TGTGCCAGCAGCCGGGACTCTAGGTTCAATGAGCAGTTCTTC.

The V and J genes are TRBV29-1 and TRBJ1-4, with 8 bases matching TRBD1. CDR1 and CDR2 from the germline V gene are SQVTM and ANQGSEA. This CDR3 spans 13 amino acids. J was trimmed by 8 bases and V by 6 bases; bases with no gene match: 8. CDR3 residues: CSVMTGDGEKLFF. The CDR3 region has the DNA TGCAGCGTAATGACAGGGGATGGAGAAAAACTGTTTTTT.

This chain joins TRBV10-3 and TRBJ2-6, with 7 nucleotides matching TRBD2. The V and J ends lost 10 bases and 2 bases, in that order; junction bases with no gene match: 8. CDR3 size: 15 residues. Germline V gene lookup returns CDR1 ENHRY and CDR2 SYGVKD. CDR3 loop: CATGEAGAGANVLTF. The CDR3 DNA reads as TGTGCCACCGGCGAGGCGGGAGCTGGGGCCAACGTCCTGACTTTC.

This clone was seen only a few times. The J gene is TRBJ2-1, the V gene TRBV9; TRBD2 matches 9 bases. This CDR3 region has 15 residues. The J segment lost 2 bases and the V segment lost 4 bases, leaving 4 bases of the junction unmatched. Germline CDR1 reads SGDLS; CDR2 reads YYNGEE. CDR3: CASSSRLAAYNEQFF. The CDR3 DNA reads TGTGCCAGCAGCTCCCGACTAGCGGCCTACAATGAGCAGTTCTTC. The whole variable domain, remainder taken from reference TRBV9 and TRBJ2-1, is DSGVTQTPKHLITATGQRVTLRCSPRSGDLSVYWYQQSLDQGLQFLIQYYNGEERAKGNILERFSAQQFPDLHSELNLSSLELGDSALYFCASSSRLAAYNEQFFGPGTRLTVL.

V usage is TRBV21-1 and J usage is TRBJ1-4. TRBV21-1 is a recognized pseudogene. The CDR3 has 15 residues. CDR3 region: CASSKGSGNGVKLFF. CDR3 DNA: TGTGCCAGCAGCAAAGGTTCGGGTAACGGCGTAAAACTGTTTTTT.

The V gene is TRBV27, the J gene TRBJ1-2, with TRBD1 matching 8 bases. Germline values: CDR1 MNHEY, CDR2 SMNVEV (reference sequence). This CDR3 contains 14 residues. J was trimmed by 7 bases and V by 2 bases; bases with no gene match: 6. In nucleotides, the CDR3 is TGTGCCAGCAGTTTAGGCAGGGGGCTATTTGGCTACACCTTC. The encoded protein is CASSLGRGLFGYTF.

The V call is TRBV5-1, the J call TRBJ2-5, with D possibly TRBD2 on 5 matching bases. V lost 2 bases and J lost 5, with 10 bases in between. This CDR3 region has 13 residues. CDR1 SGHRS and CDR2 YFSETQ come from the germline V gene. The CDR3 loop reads CASSFGERETQYF. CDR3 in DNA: TGCGCCAGCAGCTTCGGGGAGCGGGAGACCCAGTACTTC.

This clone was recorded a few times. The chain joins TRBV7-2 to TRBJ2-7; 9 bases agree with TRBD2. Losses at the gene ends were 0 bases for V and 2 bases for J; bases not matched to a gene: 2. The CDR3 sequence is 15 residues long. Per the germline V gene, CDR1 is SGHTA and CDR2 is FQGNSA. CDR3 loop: CASSLAASGTYEQYF. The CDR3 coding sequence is TGTGCCAGCAGCTTAGCCGCTAGCGGGACCTACGAGCAGTACTTC.

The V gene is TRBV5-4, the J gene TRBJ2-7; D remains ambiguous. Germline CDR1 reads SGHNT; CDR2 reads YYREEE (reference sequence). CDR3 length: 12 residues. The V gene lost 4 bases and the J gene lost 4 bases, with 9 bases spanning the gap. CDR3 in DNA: TGTGCCAGCAGCCAAGACCTATACGAGCAGTACTTC. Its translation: CASSQDLYEQYF.

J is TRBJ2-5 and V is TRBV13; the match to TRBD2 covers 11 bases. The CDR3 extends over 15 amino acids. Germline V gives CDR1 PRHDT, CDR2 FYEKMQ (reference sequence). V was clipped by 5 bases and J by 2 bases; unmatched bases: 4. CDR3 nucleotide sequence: TGTGCCAGCAGCCCCCGACTAGCGGGGCAAGAGACCCAGTACTTC. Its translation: CASSPRLAGQETQYF.

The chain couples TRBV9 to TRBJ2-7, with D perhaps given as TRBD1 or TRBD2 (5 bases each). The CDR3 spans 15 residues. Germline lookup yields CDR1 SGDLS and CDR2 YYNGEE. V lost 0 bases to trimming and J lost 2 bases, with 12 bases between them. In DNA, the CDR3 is TGTGCCAGCAGCGTAGGAGGGACCCGTGCCTACGAGCAGTACTTC. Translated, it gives CASSVGGTRAYEQYF. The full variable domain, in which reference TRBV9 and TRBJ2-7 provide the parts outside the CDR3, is DSGVTQTPKHLITATGQRVTLRCSPRSGDLSVYWYQQSLDQGLQFLIQYYNGEERAKGNILERFSAQQFPDLHSELNLSSLELGDSALYFCASSVGGTRAYEQYFGPGTRLTVT.

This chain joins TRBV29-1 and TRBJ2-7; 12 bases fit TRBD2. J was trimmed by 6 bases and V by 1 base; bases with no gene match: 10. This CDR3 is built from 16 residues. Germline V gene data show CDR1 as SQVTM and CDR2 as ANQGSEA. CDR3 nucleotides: TGCAGCGTTGAAGCTTGGACTAGCGGGGAGAGGCGCGAGCAGTACTTC. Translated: CSVEAWTSGERREQYF.

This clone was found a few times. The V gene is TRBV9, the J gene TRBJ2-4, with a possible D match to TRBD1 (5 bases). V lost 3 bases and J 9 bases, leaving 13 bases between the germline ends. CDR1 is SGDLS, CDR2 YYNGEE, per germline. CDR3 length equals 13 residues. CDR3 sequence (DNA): TGTGCCAGCAGCGCCATCCAGGGAAGCATTCAGTACTTC. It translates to CASSAIQGSIQYF.

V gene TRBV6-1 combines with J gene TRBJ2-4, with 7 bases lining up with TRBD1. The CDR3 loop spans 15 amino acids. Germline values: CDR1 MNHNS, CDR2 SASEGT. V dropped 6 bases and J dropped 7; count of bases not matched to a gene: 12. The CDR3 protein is CASRSGETGRNIQYF. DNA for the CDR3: TGTGCCAGCAGGAGCGGTGAGACAGGGCGCAACATTCAGTACTTC.

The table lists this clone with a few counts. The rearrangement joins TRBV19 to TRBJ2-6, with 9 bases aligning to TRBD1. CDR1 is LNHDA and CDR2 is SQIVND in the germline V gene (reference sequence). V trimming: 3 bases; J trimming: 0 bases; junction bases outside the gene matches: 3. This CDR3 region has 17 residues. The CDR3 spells CASSITGGRSGANVLTF. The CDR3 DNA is TGTGCCAGTAGTATTACAGGGGGCCGCTCTGGGGCCAACGTCCTGACTTTC.

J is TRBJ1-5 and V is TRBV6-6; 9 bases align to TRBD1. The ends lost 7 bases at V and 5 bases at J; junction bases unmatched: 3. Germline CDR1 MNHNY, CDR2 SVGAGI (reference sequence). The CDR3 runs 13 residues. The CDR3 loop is CASTRTGDQPQHF. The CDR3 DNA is TGTGCCAGCACCCGGACAGGGGATCAGCCCCAGCATTTT.

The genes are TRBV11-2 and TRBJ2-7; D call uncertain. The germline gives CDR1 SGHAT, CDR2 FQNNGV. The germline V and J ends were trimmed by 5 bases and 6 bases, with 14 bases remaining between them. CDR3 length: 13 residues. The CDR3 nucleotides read TGTGCCAGCAGCCCTCGAGTCATAGGCGAGCAGTACTTC. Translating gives CASSPRVIGEQYF.